The 23 T cell receptor beta chains reported below all come from one sample, sequenced in a study of blood T cell repertoires in COVID-19. TCRdb's copy holds only in-frame clones and misses some; the assay was immunoSEQ multiplex PCR. This table holds about 230,000 clones, over 65% found once. Sequencing was performed on peripheral blood. The origin of the receptors is a woman between 70 and 85 years old with active or convalescent COVID-19.

This chain links TRBV7-8 with TRBJ1-2, with 7 bases fitting TRBD1. Germline V gene data show CDR1 as SGHVS and CDR2 as FQNEAQ. There are 14 residues in the CDR3. The V gene end was trimmed by 5 bases and the J gene end by 6 bases; junction bases not matched to a gene: 9. The CDR3 region has the DNA TGTGCCAGCAGCCCTCCGGGACAGCTGAATGGCTACACCTTC. Its protein is CASSPPGQLNGYTF.

This sequence joins TRBV24-1 and TRBJ2-5; 10 bases are a match to TRBD1. Germline V gene sequence: CDR1 KGHDR, CDR2 SFDVKD. The CDR3 totals 17 residues. Unmatched junction bases numbered 11, after V lost 3 bases and J lost 5 bases. The CDR3 sequence: CATSDPKGQGLCETQYF. As DNA, the CDR3 is TGTGCCACCAGTGATCCGAAGGGACAGGGGCTGTGTGAGACCCAGTACTTC.

The chain links TRBV4-3 to TRBJ1-3; a weak D match, TRBD1 (5 bases). With 1 base removed from V and 0 bases from J, the gap between germline ends came to 10 bases. Germline loops: CDR1 LGHNA, CDR2 YSLEER. The CDR3 is 16 amino acids. This CDR3 reads CASSQVVDSSGNTIYF. The CDR3 region has the DNA TGCGCCAGCAGCCAAGTCGTTGACAGCTCTGGAAACACCATATATTTT.

The chain recombines TRBV11-2 with TRBJ2-1; TRBD1 aligns across 9 bases. CDR3 size: 15 residues. From germline, CDR1 is SGHAT and CDR2 FQNNGV. Trimming cost V 3 bases and J 9 bases; bases outside gene matches: 9. The CDR3 DNA sequence: TGTGCCAGCAGCTTGTCCCCACAGGGGGCGGGTGAGCAGTTCTTC. Residues: CASSLSPQGAGEQFF.

As concerns this clone: An end of the junction does not agree with germline; a read error may underlie this. V usage is TRBV30 and J usage is TRBJ1-6, with a tentative D call TRBD1 (5 bases). CDR1 and CDR2 from the germline V gene are GTSNPN and SVGIG (reference sequence). CDR3 length: 11 amino acids. This CDR3 is CAWTGGGFRYF. In DNA form, the CDR3 reads TGTGCCTGGACTGGGGGGGGTTTTCGCTACTTT.

The chain joins TRBV5-1 to TRBJ2-1; TRBD2 might be the D (5 bases). This CDR3 contains 15 residues. The germline CDR1 and CDR2 sequences are SGHRS and YFSETQ. V was clipped by 6 bases and J by 4 bases, with 17 bases between them. Here the CDR3 reads CASNLSPGIYNEQFF. The CDR3, as DNA: TGCGCCAGCAACCTAAGTCCGGGAATATACAATGAGCAGTTCTTC.

The genes are TRBV10-3 and TRBJ1-1, with TRBD1 matching over 11 bases. V gave up 10 bases and J gave up 8 bases; unmatched junction bases: 9. Germline values: CDR1 ENHRY, CDR2 SYGVKD. The CDR3 is 13 amino acids. The CDR3 loop reads CATHQGTGGEAFF. CDR3 nucleotide sequence: TGTGCCACCCATCAAGGGACAGGGGGAGAAGCTTTCTTT.

The chain uses TRBV18 and TRBJ2-7; TRBD2 matches 11 bases. The CDR3 extends over 16 amino acids. Germline trimming cut 4 bases from V and 3 bases from J; bases unmatched to any gene: 8. Germline assignment: CDR1 KGHSH and CDR2 LQKENI. The CDR3 here is CASSQSLAGGLYEQYF. The CDR3 DNA sequence: TGTGCCAGCTCACAATCGCTAGCGGGGGGACTCTACGAGCAGTACTTC. The full variable domain, with the rest looked up from reference TRBV18 and TRBJ2-7, is NAGVMQNPRHLVRRRGQEARLRCSPMKGHSHVYWYRQLPEEGLKFMVYLQKENIIDESGMPKERFSAEFPKEGPSILRIQQVVRGDSAAYFCASSQSLAGGLYEQYFGPGTRLTVT.

The chain uses TRBV9 and TRBJ2-3, with 12 nucleotides matching TRBD2. The V gene's germline CDR1 is SGDLS and CDR2 YYNGEE. Trimming cost V 5 bases and J 5 bases; bases outside gene matches: 6. This CDR3 spans 15 amino acids. The CDR3 sequence is CASRPSGGAQDTQYF. The CDR3 DNA reads TGTGCCAGCAGGCCTAGCGGGGGGGCCCAAGATACGCAGTATTTT. Full variable domain (outside the CDR3, taken from reference TRBV9 and TRBJ2-3): DSGVTQTPKHLITATGQRVTLRCSPRSGDLSVYWYQQSLDQGLQFLIQYYNGEERAKGNILERFSAQQFPDLHSELNLSSLELGDSALYFCASRPSGGAQDTQYFGPGTRLTVL.

The chain links TRBV7-9 to TRBJ2-7; possible D gene TRBD1, 6 bases. The CDR3 covers 15 residues. Germline CDR1 is SEHNR and CDR2 is FQNEAQ (reference sequence). The ends were cut back, 6 bases at V and 1 base at J, with 16 bases in the middle. CDR3 sequence (DNA): TGTGCCAGCAGTTACGGACAGAGATCATCCTACGAGCAGTACTTC. Translating gives CASSYGQRSSYEQYF.

The chain recombines TRBV7-2 with TRBJ2-3, with D perhaps matching TRBD2 (7 bases). This CDR3 is built from 17 residues. The V end was cut by 3 bases, the J end by 4 bases, with 20 bases between. Per the germline V gene, CDR1 is SGHTA and CDR2 is FQGNSA. CDR3 residues: CASSFKREGGIADTQYF. In DNA, the CDR3 is TGTGCCAGCAGCTTTAAACGCGAGGGGGGGATCGCAGATACGCAGTATTTT.

The CDR3 region is CASSVGLDTRETQYF. Written as DNA, the CDR3 is TGTGCCAGCAGCGTAGGACTAGATACTCGCGAGACCCAGTACTTC. The chain combines TRBV9 with TRBJ2-5, with a tentative D call TRBD2 (6 bases). Germline V gene lookup returns CDR1 SGDLS and CDR2 YYNGEE. The V end was cut by 0 bases, the J end by 5 bases, with 14 bases between. The CDR3 contains 15 residues.

The chain links TRBV5-1 to TRBJ1-2; D is unresolved. Per the germline V gene, CDR1 is SGHRS and CDR2 is YFSETQ. The CDR3 has 13 residues. V lost 0 bases to trimming and J lost 2 bases, with 5 bases between them. The chain's CDR3 is CASSLVQNYGYTF. In nucleotides, the CDR3 is TGCGCCAGCAGCTTGGTACAGAACTATGGCTACACCTTC.

V usage is TRBV30 and J usage is TRBJ1-1; no clear D gene. V dropped 5 bases and J dropped 9 bases, with 13 bases sitting between them. CDR3 length: 11 residues. Germline CDR1 GTSNPN, CDR2 SVGIG (reference sequence). The chain's CDR3 is CAWSRGEKAFF. In nucleotides, the CDR3 is TGTGCCTGGTCCCGTGGGGAGAAAGCTTTCTTT.

This chain joins TRBV30 and TRBJ1-1; D not certain. This CDR3 spans 14 amino acids. Germline CDR1 is GTSNPN and CDR2 is SVGIG (reference sequence). V lost 0 bases and J 9 bases, leaving 17 bases between the germline ends. The CDR3, as DNA: TGTGCCTGGAGTGTACAAGTAGGCGGCGGTAAAGCTTTCTTT. Translating it yields CAWSVQVGGGKAFF.

J is TRBJ1-5 and V is TRBV28, with unresolved D. In germline, CDR1 is MDHEN, CDR2 SYDVKM. V was trimmed by 1 base and J by 7 bases, leaving 5 bases between them. The CDR3 spans 12 residues. This chain's CDR3 is CASSLYRQPQHF. For the CDR3, the DNA is TGTGCCAGCAGTTTATATCGGCAGCCCCAGCATTTT. The variable domain in full, with the rest retrieved from reference TRBV28 and TRBJ1-5, is DVKVTQSSRYLVKRTGEKVFLECVQDMDHENMFWYRQDPGLGLRLIYFSYDVKMKEKGDIPEGYSVSREKKERFSLILESASTNQTSMYLCASSLYRQPQHFGDGTRLSIL.

The rearrangement uses TRBV3-1 (or the pseudogene TRBV3-2) and TRBJ2-1; D is possibly TRBD2 (6 bases). V lost 4 bases and J 6 bases, leaving 13 bases between the germline ends. The CDR3 extends over 14 amino acids. The germline V gene has CDR1 LGHDT and CDR2 YNNKEL (reference sequence). The CDR3 DNA is TGTGCCAGCAGCCCGCGGGGAAGCCTCAATGAGCAGTTCTTC. Translated: CASSPRGSLNEQFF.

This clone was counted a single time. This chain connects TRBV3-1 (or the pseudogene TRBV3-2) to TRBJ2-7, with D perhaps matching TRBD1 (5 bases). CDR1 is LGHDT, CDR2 YNNKEL, per germline (reference sequence). The CDR3 loop spans 14 amino acids. The germline V and J ends were trimmed by 1 base and 5 bases, with 12 bases remaining between them. The CDR3 DNA follows: TGTGCCAGCAGCCAAGGTGCAGGGCCCCACGAGCAGTACTTC. It codes for CASSQGAGPHEQYF.

This chain joins TRBV19 and TRBJ1-3; D perhaps matches TRBD1 (6 bases). Trimming removed 4 bases at V and 0 bases at J, with 7 bases between. The V gene's germline CDR1 is LNHDA and CDR2 SQIVND (reference sequence). The CDR3 totals 14 residues. CDR3 residues: CASSTDSSGNTIYF. In DNA, the CDR3 is TGTGCCAGTAGTACGGACAGCTCTGGAAACACCATATATTTT. The whole variable domain, filled in from reference TRBV19 and TRBJ1-3, reads DGGITQSPKYLFRKEGQNVTLSCEQNLNHDAMYWYRQDPGQGLRLIYYSQIVNDFQKGDIAEGYSVSREKKESFPLTVTSAQKNPTAFYLCASSTDSSGNTIYFGEGSWLTVV.

The rearrangement joins TRBV7-2 to TRBJ1-1, with TRBD1 identical over 7 bases. After removal of 7 bases from V and 0 bases from J, the junction contained 5 bases not matched to a gene. CDR1 and CDR2 (germline): SGHTA, FQGNSA. The CDR3 consists of 14 residues. CDR3 in DNA: TGTGCCAGCATCTCGGACAGGATGAACACTGAAGCTTTCTTT. This codes for CASISDRMNTEAFF.

The chain has TRBV14 and TRBJ2-5, with D hard to call. Looked up from germline, CDR1 is SGHDN and CDR2 is FVKESK. V shed 5 bases and J shed 5 bases, with 9 bases lying between them. This CDR3 is built from 12 residues. The chain's CDR3 is CASSASRETQYF. CDR3 nucleotide sequence: TGTGCCAGCAGCGCGAGTCGGGAGACCCAGTACTTC.

This clone showed up just once. V gene TRBV5-4 combines with J gene TRBJ1-5; 7 bases map to TRBD1. The J segment lost 3 bases and the V segment lost 4 bases, leaving 4 bases of the junction unmatched. The CDR3 spans 14 residues. Germline lookup yields CDR1 SGHNT and CDR2 YYREEE (reference sequence). CDR3: CASSAGTDNQPQHF. Here the CDR3 DNA reads TGTGCCAGCAGCGCTGGGACAGACAATCAGCCCCAGCATTTT.

In DNA, the CDR3 is TGCGCCAGCGGTTCGGGACAGGCGAACACCGGGGAGCTGTTTTTT. It encodes CASGSGQANTGELFF. The genes are TRBV10-1 and TRBJ2-2; 8 bases match TRBD1. V dropped 8 bases and J dropped 0; count of bases not matched to a gene: 5. The V gene's germline CDR1 is WNHNN and CDR2 SYGVQD (reference sequence). The length of the CDR3 is 15 residues.